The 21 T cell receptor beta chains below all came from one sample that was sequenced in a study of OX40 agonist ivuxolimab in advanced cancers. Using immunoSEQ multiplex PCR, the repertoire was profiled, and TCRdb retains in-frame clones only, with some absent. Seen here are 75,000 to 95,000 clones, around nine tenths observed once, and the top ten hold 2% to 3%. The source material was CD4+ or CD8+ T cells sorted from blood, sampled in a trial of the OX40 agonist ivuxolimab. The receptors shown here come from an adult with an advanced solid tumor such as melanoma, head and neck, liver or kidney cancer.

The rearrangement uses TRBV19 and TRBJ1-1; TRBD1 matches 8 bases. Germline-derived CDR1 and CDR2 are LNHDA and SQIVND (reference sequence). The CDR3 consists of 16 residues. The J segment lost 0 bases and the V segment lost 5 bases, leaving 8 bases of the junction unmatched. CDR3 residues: CASSLRQGSMNTEAFF. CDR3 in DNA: TGTGCCAGTAGTCTTCGACAGGGGAGTATGAACACTGAAGCTTTCTTT.

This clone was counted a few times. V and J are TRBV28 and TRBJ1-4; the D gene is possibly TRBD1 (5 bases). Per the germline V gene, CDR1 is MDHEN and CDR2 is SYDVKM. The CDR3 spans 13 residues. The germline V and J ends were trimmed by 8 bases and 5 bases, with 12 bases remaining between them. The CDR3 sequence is CASLGGGNEKLFF. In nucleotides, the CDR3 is TGTGCCAGCCTGGGGGGGGGAAATGAAAAACTGTTTTTT.

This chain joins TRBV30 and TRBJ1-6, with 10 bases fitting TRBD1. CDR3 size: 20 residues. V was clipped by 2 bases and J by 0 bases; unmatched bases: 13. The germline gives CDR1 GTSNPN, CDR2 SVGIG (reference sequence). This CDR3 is CAWSIYFGQGENSYNSPLHF. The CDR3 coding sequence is TGTGCCTGGAGTATCTACTTCGGACAGGGGGAGAACTCCTATAATTCACCCCTCCACTTT.

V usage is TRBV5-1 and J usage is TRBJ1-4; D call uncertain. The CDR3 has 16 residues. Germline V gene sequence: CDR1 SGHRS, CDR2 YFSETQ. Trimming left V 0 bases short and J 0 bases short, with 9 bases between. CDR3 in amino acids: CASSLDPTSTNEKLFF. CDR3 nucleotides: TGCGCCAGCAGCTTGGACCCGACGTCAACTAATGAAAAACTGTTTTTT.

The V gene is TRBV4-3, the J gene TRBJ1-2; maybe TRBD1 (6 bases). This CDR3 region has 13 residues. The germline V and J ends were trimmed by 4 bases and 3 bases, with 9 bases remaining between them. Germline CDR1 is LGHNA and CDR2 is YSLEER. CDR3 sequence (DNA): TGCGCCAGCAGCCCCCAGGGGTACTATGGCTACACCTTC. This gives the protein CASSPQGYYGYTF.

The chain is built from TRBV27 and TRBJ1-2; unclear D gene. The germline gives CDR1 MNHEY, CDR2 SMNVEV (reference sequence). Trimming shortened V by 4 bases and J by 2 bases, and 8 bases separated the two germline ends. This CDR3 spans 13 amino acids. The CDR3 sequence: CASSSPPNYGYTF. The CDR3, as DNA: TGTGCCAGCAGTTCTCCCCCCAACTATGGCTACACCTTC.

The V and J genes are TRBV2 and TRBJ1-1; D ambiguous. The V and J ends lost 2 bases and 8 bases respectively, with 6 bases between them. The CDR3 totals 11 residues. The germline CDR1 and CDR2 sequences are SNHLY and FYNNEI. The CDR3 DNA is TGTGCCAGCAGTGAATTGACAGAAGCTTTCTTT. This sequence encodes CASSELTEAFF.

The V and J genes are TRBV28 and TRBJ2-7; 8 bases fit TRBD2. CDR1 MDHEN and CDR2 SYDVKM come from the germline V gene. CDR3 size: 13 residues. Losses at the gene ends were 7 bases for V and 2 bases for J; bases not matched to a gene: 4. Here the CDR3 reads CASIPTSAYEQYF. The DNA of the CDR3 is TGTGCCAGCATTCCGACTAGCGCCTACGAGCAGTACTTC.

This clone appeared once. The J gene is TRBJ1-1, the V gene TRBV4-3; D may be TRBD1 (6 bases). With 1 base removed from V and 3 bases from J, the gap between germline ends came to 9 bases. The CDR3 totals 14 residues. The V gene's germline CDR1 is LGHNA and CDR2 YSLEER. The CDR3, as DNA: TGCGCCAGCAGCCAAGGGAGGGGGGACACTGAAGCTTTCTTT. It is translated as CASSQGRGDTEAFF.

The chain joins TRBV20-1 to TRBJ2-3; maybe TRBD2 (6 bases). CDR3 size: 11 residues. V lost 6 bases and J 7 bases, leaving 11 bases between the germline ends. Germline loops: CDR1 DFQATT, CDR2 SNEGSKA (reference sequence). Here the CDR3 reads CSAWEDYTQYF. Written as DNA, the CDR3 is TGCAGTGCCTGGGAGGATTATACGCAGTATTTT.

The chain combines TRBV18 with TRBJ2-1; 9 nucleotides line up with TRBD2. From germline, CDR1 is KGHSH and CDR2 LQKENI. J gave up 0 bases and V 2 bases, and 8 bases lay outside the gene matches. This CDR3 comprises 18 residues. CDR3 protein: CASSPRVAGDPSYNEQFF. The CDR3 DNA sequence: TGTGCCAGCTCACCAAGAGTAGCGGGGGACCCCTCCTACAATGAGCAGTTCTTC. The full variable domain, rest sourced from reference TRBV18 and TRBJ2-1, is NAGVMQNPRHLVRRRGQEARLRCSPMKGHSHVYWYRQLPEEGLKFMVYLQKENIIDESGMPKERFSAEFPKEGPSILRIQQVVRGDSAAYFCASSPRVAGDPSYNEQFFGPGTRLTVL.

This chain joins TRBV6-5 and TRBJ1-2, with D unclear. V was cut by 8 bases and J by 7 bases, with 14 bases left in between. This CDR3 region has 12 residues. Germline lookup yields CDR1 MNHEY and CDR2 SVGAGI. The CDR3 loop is CASALPGRGYTF. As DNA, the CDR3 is TGTGCCAGCGCCCTCCCCGGTCGTGGCTACACCTTC.

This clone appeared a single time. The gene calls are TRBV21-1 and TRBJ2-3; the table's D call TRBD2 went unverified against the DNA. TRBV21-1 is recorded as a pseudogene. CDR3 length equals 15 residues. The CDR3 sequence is CASRPRRGSTDTQYF. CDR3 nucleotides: TGTGCCAGCAGACCCCGACGGGGGAGCACAGATACGCAGTATTTT.

For the CDR3, the DNA is TGTGCCAGCTCACGGAATACAGATAGCTCTGGAAACACCATATATTTT. Translated, it gives CASSRNTDSSGNTIYF. The chain couples TRBV18 to TRBJ1-3; D gene ambiguous. The CDR3 has 16 residues. Germline-derived CDR1 and CDR2 are KGHSH and LQKENI. V shed 4 bases and J shed 0 bases, with 13 bases lying between them.

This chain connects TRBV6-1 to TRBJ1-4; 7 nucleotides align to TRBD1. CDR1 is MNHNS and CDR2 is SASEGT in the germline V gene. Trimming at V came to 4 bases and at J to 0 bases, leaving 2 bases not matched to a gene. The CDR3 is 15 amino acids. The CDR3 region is CASSVTGATNEKLFF. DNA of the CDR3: TGTGCCAGCAGTGTTACAGGGGCAACTAATGAAAAACTGTTTTTT.

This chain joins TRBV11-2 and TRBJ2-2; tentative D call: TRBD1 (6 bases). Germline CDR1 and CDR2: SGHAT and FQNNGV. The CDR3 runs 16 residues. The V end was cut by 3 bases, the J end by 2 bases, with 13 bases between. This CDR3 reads CASSLGTYANTGELFF. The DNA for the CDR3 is TGTGCCAGCAGCTTGGGGACATACGCAAACACCGGGGAGCTGTTTTTT.

CDR3 sequence: CASSSQTSGFGDEQFF. Here the CDR3 DNA reads TGTGCCAGCAGCTCCCAGACTAGCGGGTTTGGGGATGAGCAGTTCTTC. The chain combines TRBV7-3 with TRBJ2-1, with 10 nucleotides matching TRBD2. Per the germline V gene, CDR1 is SGHTA and CDR2 is FQGTGA. The CDR3 loop spans 16 amino acids. J was trimmed by 8 bases and V by 4 bases; bases with no gene match: 11.

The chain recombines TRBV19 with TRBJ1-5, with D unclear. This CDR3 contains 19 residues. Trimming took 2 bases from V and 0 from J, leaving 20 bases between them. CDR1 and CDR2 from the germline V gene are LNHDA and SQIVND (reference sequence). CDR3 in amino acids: CASSISAPRTTNSNQPQHF. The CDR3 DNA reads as TGTGCCAGTAGTATAAGTGCCCCTAGAACCACTAATAGCAATCAGCCCCAGCATTTT.

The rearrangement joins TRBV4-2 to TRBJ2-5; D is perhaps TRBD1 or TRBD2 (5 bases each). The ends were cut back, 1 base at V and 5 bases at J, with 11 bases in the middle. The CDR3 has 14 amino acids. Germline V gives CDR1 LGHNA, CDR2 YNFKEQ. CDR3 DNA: TGTGCCAGCAGCCAAGTCTCTGGGGACGAGACCCAGTACTTC. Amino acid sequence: CASSQVSGDETQYF.

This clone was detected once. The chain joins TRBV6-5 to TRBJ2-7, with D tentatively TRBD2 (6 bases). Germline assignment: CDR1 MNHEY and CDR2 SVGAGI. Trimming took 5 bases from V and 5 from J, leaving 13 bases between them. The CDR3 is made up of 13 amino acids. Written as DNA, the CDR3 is TGTGCCAGCAGTACCTCCGGGGGTAACGAGCAGTACGTC. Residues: CASSTSGGNEQYV.

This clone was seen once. The CDR3 nucleotides read TGTGCCAGCAGCCTGGAAGGGGGCGCGAAAAAACTGTTTTTT. This sequence encodes CASSLEGGAKKLFF. The chain couples TRBV5-5 to TRBJ1-4, with 7 positions matching TRBD1. The ends lost 4 bases at V and 9 bases at J; junction bases unmatched: 9. There are 14 residues in the CDR3. CDR1 is SGHKS, CDR2 YYEKEE, per germline (reference sequence).